This T cell receptor (beta chain) stems from a study of shared clonotypes between healthy human individuals. Some clones are missing from TCRdb's copy, which holds only in-frame ones; the method was immunoSEQ multiplex PCR. The sample lists 550,000 to 700,000 clones; around four fifths were seen once. In the case of this clone: Antigen: not known.

Trimming took 3 bases from V and 1 from J; bases not matched to a gene: 5. This CDR3 comprises 15 residues. CDR1 MDHEN and CDR2 SYDVKM come from the germline V gene. Overall study findings and caveats: An anticipated effect of sequencing depth on clonotype sharing among donors was recognized. Naive subsets typically showed greater estimated richness than memory subsets.

The chain has TRBV28 and TRBJ2-5; 7 bases are shared with TRBD2. The specimen was memory CD4+ T cells sorted from blood. Subset: CD45RA-negative fraction. The source of this sequence is a woman aged 25-40 years in good health. CDR3 coding DNA: TGTGCCAGCAGTTTTCACCCTAGCGGCCAAGAGACCCAGTACTTC. Its translation: CASSFHPSGQETQYF.